This TCR beta chain was sequenced for a study of cytotoxic CD8 clonotypes in ibrutinib-treated CLL. The V gene's germline CDR1 is MNHNS and CDR2 SASEGT. V was cut by 1 base and J by 6 bases, with 9 bases left in between. This CDR3 is built from 13 residues. Assay: immunoSEQ multiplex PCR; the TCRdb copy retains only in-frame clones and omits some. The sample carries about 120,000 clones, 70% to 90% recorded once. As for this clone: Antigen unknown.

General study results and limits: Clonality, elevated at ibrutinib response, dropped back toward baseline at progression.

This sequence was found in a human donor with chronic lymphocytic leukemia. The V and J genes are TRBV6-1 and TRBJ1-1; D is uncertain. This material consisted of PBMCs, taken after 24 months of ibrutinib treatment. Here the CDR3 reads CASSEEGSPEAFF. The CDR3 DNA reads TGTGCCAGCAGTGAAGAAGGGTCTCCTGAAGCTTTCTTT.